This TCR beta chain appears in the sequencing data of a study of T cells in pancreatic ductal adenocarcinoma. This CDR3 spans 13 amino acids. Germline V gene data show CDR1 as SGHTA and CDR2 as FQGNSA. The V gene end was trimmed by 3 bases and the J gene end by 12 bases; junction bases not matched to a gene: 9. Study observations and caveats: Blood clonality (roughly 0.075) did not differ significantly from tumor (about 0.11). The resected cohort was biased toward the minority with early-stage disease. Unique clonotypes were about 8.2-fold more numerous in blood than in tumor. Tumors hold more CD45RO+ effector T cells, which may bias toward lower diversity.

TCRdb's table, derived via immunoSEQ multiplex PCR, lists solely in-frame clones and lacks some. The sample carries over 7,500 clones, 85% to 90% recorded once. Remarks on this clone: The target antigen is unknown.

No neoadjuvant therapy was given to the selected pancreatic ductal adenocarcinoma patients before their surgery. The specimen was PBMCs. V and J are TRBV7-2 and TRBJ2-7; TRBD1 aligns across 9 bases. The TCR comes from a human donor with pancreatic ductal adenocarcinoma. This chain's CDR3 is CASSFPGQGSRYF. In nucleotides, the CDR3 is TGTGCCAGCAGCTTTCCGGGACAGGGTTCCCGGTACTTC.